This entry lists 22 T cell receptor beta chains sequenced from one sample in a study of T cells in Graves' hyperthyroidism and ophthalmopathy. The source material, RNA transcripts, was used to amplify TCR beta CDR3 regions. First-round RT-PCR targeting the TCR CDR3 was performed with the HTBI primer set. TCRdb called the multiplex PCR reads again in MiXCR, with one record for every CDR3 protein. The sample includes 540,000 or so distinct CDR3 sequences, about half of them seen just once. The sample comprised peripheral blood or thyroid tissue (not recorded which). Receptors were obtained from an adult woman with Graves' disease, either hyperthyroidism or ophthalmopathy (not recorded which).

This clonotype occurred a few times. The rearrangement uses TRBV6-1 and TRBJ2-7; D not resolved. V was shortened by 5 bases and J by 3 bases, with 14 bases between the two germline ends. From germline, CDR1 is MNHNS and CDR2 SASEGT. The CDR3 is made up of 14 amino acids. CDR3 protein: CASSFAGRDYEQYF. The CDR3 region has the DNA TGTGCCAGCAGTTTTGCCGGGCGCGACTACGAGCAGTACTTC.

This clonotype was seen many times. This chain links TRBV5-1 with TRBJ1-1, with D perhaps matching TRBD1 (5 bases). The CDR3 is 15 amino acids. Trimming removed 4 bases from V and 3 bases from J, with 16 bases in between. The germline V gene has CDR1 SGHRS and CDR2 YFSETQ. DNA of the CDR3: TGCGCCAGCAGCGGCTACTCCAGGGCGGACACTGAAGCTTTCTTT. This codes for CASSGYSRADTEAFF.

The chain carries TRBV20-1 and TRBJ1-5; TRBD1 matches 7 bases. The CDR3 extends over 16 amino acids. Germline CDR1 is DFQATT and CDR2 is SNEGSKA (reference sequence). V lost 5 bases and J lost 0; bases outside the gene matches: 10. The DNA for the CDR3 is TGCAGTGCTCGACAGGGTAGAGGGGTTAGCAATCAGCCCCAGCATTTT. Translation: CSARQGRGVSNQPQHF.

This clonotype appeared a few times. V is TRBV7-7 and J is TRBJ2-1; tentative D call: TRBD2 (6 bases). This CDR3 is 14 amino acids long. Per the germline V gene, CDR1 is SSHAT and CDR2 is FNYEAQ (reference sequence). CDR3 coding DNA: TGTGCTAGTAGCCTGTCGGAGGGGAACAATGAGCAGTTCTTC. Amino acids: CASSLSEGNNEQFF. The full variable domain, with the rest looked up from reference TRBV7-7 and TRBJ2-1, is GAGVSQSPRYKVTKRGQDVTLRCDPISSHATLYWYQQALGQGPEFLTYFNYEAQPDKSGLPSDRFSAERPEGSISTLTIQRTEQRDSAMYRCASSLSEGNNEQFFGPGTRLTVL.

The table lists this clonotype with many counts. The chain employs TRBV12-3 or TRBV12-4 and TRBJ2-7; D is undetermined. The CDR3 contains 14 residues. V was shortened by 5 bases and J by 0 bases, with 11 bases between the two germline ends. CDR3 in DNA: TGTGCCAGCAGTCTCCCGGGCGCCTCCTACGAGCAGTACTTC. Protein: CASSLPGASYEQYF.

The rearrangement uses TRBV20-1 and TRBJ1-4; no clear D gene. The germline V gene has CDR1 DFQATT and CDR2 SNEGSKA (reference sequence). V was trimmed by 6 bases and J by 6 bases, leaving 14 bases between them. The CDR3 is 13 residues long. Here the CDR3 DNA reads TGCAGTGCAACCGGGCCGACTTATGAAAAACTGTTTTTT. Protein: CSATGPTYEKLFF.

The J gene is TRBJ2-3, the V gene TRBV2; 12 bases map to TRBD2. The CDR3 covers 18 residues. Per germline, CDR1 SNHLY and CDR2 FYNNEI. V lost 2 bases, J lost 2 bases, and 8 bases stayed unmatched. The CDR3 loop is CASSEIGTSGRFTDTQYF. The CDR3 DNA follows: TGTGCCAGCAGTGAAATTGGGACTAGCGGGCGTTTCACAGATACGCAGTATTTT. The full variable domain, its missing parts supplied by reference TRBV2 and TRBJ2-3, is EPEVTQTPSHQVTQMGQEVILRCVPISNHLYFYWYRQILGQKVEFLVSFYNNEISEKSEIFDDQFSVERPDGSNFTLKIRSTKLEDSAMYFCASSEIGTSGRFTDTQYFGPGTRLTVL.

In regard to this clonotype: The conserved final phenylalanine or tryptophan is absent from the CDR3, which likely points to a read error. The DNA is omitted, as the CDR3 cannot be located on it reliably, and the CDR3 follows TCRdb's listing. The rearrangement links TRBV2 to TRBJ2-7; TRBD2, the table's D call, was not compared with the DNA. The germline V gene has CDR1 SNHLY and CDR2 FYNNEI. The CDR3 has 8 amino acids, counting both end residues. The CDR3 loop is CASSPLAG.

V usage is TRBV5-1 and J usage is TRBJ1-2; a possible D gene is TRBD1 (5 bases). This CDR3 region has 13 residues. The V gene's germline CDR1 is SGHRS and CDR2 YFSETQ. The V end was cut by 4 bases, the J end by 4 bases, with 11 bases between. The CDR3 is CASSGTRGYGYTF. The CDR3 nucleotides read TGCGCCAGCAGCGGGACTAGGGGCTATGGCTACACCTTC. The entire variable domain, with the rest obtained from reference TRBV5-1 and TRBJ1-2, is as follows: KAGVTQTPRYLIKTRGQQVTLSCSPISGHRSVSWYQQTPGQGLQFLFEYFSETQRNKGNFPGRFSGRQFSNSRSEMNVSTLELGDSALYLCASSGTRGYGYTFGSGTRLTVV.

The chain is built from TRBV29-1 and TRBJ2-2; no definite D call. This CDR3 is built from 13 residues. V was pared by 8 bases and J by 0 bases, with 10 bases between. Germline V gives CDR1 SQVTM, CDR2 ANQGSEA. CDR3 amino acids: CSSPLPNTGELFF. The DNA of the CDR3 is TGCAGCTCACCACTCCCGAACACCGGGGAGCTGTTTTTT.

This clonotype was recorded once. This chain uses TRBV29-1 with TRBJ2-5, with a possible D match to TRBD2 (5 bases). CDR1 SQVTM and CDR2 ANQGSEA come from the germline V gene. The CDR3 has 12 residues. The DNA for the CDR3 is TGCAGTCGGTGGCCCGAGCGGGAGACCCAGTACTTC. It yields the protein CSRWPERETQYF.

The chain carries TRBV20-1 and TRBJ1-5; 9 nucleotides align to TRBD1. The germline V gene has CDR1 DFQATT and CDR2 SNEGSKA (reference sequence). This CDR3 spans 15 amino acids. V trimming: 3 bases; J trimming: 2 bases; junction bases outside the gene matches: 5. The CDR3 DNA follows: TGCAGTGCTAGCGGGACAGGGTTCGGCAATCAGCCCCAGCATTTT. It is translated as CSASGTGFGNQPQHF.

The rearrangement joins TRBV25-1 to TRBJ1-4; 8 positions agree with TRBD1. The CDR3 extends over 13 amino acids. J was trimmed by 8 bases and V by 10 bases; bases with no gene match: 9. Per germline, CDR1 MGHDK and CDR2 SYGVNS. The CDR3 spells CATQQGEEEKLFF. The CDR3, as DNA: TGTGCCACCCAACAGGGGGAAGAAGAAAAACTGTTTTTT.

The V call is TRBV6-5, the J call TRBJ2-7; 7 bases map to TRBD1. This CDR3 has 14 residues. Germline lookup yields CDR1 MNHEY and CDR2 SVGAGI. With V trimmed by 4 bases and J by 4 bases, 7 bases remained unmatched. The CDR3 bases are TGTGCCAGCAGTTTAATGACAGGGTGGTACGAGCAGTACTTC. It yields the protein CASSLMTGWYEQYF.

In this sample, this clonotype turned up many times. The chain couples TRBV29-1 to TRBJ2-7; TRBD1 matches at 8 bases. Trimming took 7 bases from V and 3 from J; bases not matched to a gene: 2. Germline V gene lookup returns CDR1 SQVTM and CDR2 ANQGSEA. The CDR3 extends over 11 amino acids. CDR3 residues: CSAGQGYEQYF. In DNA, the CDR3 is TGCAGCGCCGGACAGGGCTACGAGCAGTACTTC.

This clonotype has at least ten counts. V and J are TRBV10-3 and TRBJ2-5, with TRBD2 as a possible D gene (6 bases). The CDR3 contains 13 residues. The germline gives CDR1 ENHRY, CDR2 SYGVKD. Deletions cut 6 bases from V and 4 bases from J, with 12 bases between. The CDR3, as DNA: TGTGCCATCAGCCAGACTAGTTCAGAGACCCAGTACTTC. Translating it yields CAISQTSSETQYF.

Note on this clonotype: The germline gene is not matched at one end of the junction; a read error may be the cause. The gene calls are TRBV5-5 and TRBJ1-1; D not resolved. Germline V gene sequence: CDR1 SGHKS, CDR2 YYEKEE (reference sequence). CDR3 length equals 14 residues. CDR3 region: CASSLDQANTETFF. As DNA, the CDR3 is TGTGCCAGCAGCTTGGATCAGGCGAACACTGAAACTTTCTTT.

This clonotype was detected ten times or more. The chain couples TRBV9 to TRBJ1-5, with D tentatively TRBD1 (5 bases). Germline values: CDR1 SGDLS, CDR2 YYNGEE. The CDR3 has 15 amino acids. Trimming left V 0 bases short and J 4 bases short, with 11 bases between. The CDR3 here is CASSVGQGFNQPQHF. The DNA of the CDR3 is TGTGCCAGCAGCGTAGGGCAGGGTTTTAATCAGCCCCAGCATTTT.

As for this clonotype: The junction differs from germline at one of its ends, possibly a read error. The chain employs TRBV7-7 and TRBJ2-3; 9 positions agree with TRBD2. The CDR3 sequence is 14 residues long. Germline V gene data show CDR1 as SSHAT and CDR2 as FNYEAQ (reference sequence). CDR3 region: CASSPGLAFDTQYF. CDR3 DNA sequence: TGTGCTAGCAGCCCGGGACTAGCCTTCGATACGCAGTATTTT.

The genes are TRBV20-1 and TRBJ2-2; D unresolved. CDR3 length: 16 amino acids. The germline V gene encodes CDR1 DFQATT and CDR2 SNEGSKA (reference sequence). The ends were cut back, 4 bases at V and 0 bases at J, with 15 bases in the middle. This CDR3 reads CSATTLRGSNTGELFF. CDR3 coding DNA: TGCAGTGCTACCACTCTGCGCGGATCGAACACCGGGGAGCTGTTTTTT.

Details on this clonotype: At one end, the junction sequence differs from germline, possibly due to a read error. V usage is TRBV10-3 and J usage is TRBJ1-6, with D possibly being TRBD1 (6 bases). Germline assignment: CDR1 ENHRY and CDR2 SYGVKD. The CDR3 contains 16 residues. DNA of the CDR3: TGTGCCAGCAGTGAATCGCAGACAGGAAATAATTCACCCCTCCACTTT. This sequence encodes CASSESQTGNNSPLHF.

The CDR3: CSAGQGSTYEQYF. The CDR3 DNA reads as TGCAGTGCAGGACAGGGGTCTACCTACGAGCAGTACTTC. V is TRBV20-1 and J is TRBJ2-7, with TRBD1 identical over 9 bases. V trimming: 6 bases; J trimming: 2 bases; junction bases outside the gene matches: 5. Germline CDR1 is DFQATT and CDR2 is SNEGSKA (reference sequence). CDR3 length equals 13 residues.